This T cell receptor beta chain stems from a study of shared clonotypes between healthy human individuals. CDR3 length: 16 amino acids. V lost 6 bases to trimming and J lost 0 bases, with 16 bases between them. The V gene's germline CDR1 is LNHDA and CDR2 SQIVND (reference sequence). TCRdb's copy holds only in-frame clones and misses some; the assay was immunoSEQ multiplex PCR. The sample yields fewer than 650,000 clones, about 79% seen once. The receptor's source is a woman aged 40 to 55 in good health. Some clones in this sample may be carry-over from other donors' samples. This chain links TRBV19 with TRBJ2-3; maybe TRBD2 (6 bases). Input material: PBMCs. For the CDR3, the DNA is TGTGCCAGTAGCGGGGGACTGTTGTATAGCACAGATACGCAGTATTTT. Encoded protein: CASSGGLLYSTDTQYF.